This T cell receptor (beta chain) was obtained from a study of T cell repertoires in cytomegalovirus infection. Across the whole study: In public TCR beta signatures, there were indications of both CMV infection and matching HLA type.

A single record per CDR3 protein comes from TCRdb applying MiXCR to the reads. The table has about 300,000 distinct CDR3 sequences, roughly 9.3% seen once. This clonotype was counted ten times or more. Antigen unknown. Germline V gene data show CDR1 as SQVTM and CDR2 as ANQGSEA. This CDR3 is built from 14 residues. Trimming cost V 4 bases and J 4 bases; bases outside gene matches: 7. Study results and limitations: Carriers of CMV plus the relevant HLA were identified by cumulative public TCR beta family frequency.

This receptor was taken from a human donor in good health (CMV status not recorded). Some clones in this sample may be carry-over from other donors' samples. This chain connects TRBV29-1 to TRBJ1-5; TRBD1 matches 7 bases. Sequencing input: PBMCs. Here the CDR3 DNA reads TGCAGCGTTGTTGGGGACAGCCAAAATCAGCCCCAGCATTTT. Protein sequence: CSVVGDSQNQPQHF.